This TCR beta chain is drawn from a study of blood T cells in healthy people across ages. Together with a sample-barcoded 5' primer, a J-beta primer mix was included in a second PCR lasting about 6 to 11 cycles. TCRdb re-analysed the 5' RACE reads in MiXCR, keeping a single row per CDR3 protein. The sample shows hundreds of thousands of distinct CDR3 sequences, 40% to 50% of them seen only once. Study outcomes and limitations: Older individuals had lower TCR beta diversity per million T cells (the decline was roughly linear).

No fewer than 7 million PBMCs went into each sample. Trimming took 6 bases from V and 3 from J; bases not matched to a gene: 6. Germline loops: CDR1 SQVTM, CDR2 ANQGSEA. CDR3 length: 13 residues. Turning to this clonotype: Its antigen is as yet unknown.

The TCR was taken from a man older than 75 in good health. Material: blood. The chain carries TRBV29-1 and TRBJ2-3, with 7 bases aligning to TRBD2. The CDR3 nucleotides read TGCAGCGTCCGGGGGGATAGGACAGATACGCAGTATTTT. Encoded protein: CSVRGDRTDTQYF.